The entry that follows covers one T cell receptor beta chain sequence. The antigen is unknown. This entry is derived from a study of T cell responses to AZD1222 COVID-19 vaccine. Study-wide findings and caveats: Repertoire samples came only from after the peak T cell response.

With 1 base clipped from V and 1 base from J, the junction kept 7 bases outside the gene matches. CDR3 length equals 17 residues. Germline assignment: CDR1 MGHDK and CDR2 SYGVNS. Here immunoSEQ multiplex PCR was the method, and the copy in TCRdb shows in-frame clones only, minus some. The sample yields 150,000 to 180,000 clones, 85% to 95% seen once. The specimen was peripheral blood, collected 28 days after the second AZD1222 dose. The chain combines TRBV25-1 with TRBJ2-7; 10 positions agree with TRBD1. This receptor was taken from an adult who received the AZD1222 COVID-19 vaccine. The CDR3 DNA reads TGTGCCAGCAGTGAATGGGGGGGACAGGGGAAGTCCTACGAGCAGTACTTC. Translation gives CASSEWGGQGKSYEQYF.